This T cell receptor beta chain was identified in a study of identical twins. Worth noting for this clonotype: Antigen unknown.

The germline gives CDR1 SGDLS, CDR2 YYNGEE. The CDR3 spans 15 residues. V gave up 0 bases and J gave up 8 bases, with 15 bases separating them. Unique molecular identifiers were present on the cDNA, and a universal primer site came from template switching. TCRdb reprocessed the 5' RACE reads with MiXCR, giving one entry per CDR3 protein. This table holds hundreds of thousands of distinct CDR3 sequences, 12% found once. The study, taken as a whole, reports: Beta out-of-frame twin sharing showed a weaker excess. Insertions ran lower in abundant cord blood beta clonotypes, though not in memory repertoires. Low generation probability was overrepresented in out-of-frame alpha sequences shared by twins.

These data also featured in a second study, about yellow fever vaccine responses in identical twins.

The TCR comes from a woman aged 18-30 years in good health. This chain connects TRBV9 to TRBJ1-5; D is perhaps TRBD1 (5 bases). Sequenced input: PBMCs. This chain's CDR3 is CASSVAPDTWEPQHF. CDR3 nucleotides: TGTGCCAGCAGCGTAGCTCCGGACACATGGGAGCCCCAGCATTTT.